Listed here are 21 T cell receptor beta chains from one sample, sequenced in a study of a mutant IDH1 vaccine in newly diagnosed glioma. Regarding time point: week 47, end of study. Vaccine doses each comprised 300 ug of mutant IDH1 20-mer peptide, with topical imiquimod. Using immunoSEQ multiplex PCR, the repertoire was profiled, and TCRdb retains in-frame clones only, with some absent. The sample holds tens of thousands of clones, about 81% seen once. Their specific antigens are unknown. The starting material was PBMCs, obtained from a glioma patient whose treatment included an IDH1 peptide vaccine. These receptors all stem from a man aged 35-49 years with glioma. Some clones in this sample may be carry-over from other donors' samples.

The chain uses TRBV5-6 and TRBJ1-5; D unresolved. The ends were cut back, 5 bases at V and 2 bases at J, with 11 bases in the middle. CDR3 size: 14 residues. CDR1 is SGHDT, CDR2 YYEEEE, per germline. This CDR3 reads CASSLGFGNQPQHF. The CDR3, as DNA: TGTGCCAGCAGTCTAGGGTTCGGCAATCAGCCCCAGCATTTT. Supplemented by reference TRBV5-6 and TRBJ1-5, the full variable domain reads DAGVTQSPTHLIKTRGQQVTLRCSPKSGHDTVSWYQQALGQGPQFIFQYYEEEERQRGNFPDRFSGHQFPNYSSELNVNALLLGDSALYLCASSLGFGNQPQHFGDGTRLSIL.

The chain joins TRBV27 to TRBJ2-3; TRBD2 agrees at 7 bases. CDR3 length: 14 amino acids. V shed 7 bases, J shed 3 bases, and the junction held 7 bases outside the gene matches. Per the germline V gene, CDR1 is MNHEY and CDR2 is SMNVEV (reference sequence). The CDR3: CASNPGLQTDTQYF. DNA for the CDR3: TGTGCCAGCAACCCGGGACTACAAACAGATACGCAGTATTTT.

The chain employs TRBV29-1 and TRBJ1-2; 12 bases match TRBD1. With V trimmed by 6 bases and J by 4 bases, 3 bases remained unmatched. Germline lookup yields CDR1 SQVTM and CDR2 ANQGSEA. The CDR3 consists of 13 residues. CDR3 nucleotide sequence: TGCAGCGTGGGGGACAGGGGGCTCTATGGCTACACCTTC. Translated: CSVGDRGLYGYTF. Together with reference TRBV29-1 and TRBJ1-2, the CDR3 gives the full variable domain: SAVISQKPSRDICQRGTSLTIQCQVDSQVTMMFWYRQQPGQSLTLIATANQGSEATYESGFVIDKFPISRPNLTFSTLTVSNMSPEDSSIYLCSVGDRGLYGYTFGSGTRLTVV.

The chain is built from TRBV5-1 and TRBJ1-2; 7 bases are shared with TRBD1. Germline V gives CDR1 SGHRS, CDR2 YFSETQ. The CDR3 consists of 14 residues. J gave up 2 bases and V 4 bases, and 5 bases lay outside the gene matches. The CDR3 region is CASSPRDRNYGYTF. The CDR3 DNA follows: TGCGCCAGCAGCCCCCGGGACAGAAACTATGGCTACACCTTC.

The V call is TRBV30, the J call TRBJ1-2; D gene ambiguous. This CDR3 is 13 amino acids long. Germline V gives CDR1 GTSNPN, CDR2 SVGIG (reference sequence). Trimming stripped 1 base from V and 3 bases from J, with 9 bases between. CDR3 nucleotide sequence: TGTGCCTGGAGTGGGGGAGCGGACTATGGCTACACCTTC. Its protein product is CAWSGGADYGYTF.

The rearrangement links TRBV2 to TRBJ1-4; D gene uncertain. V lost 2 bases and J 6 bases, leaving 16 bases between the germline ends. This CDR3 is built from 16 residues. Germline V gene data show CDR1 as SNHLY and CDR2 as FYNNEI. Written as DNA, the CDR3 is TGTGCCAGCAGTGAACCTGAACGGGCCGGGTATGAAAAACTGTTTTTT. Protein sequence: CASSEPERAGYEKLFF.

This clone was seen once. This rearrangement joins TRBV6-7 to TRBJ2-2, with TRBD1 as a possible D gene (5 bases). TRBV6-7 is an ORF; its function is uncertain. CDR3 size: 15 residues. V was trimmed by 10 bases and J by 7 bases, leaving 22 bases between them. CDR3 residues: CATPQGVLTGGELFF. The CDR3 DNA is TGTGCCACCCCCCAAGGGGTCCTAACGGGCGGGGAGCTGTTTTTT.

The gene calls are TRBV5-1 and TRBJ1-1; D unresolved. The CDR3 runs 15 residues. Germline lookup yields CDR1 SGHRS and CDR2 YFSETQ. Trimming stripped 3 bases from V and 0 bases from J, with 12 bases between. The CDR3 DNA reads TGCGCCAGCAGCTGGACCGGGGTCGTGAACACTGAAGCTTTCTTT. This sequence encodes CASSWTGVVNTEAFF.

The V call is TRBV6-6, the J call TRBJ1-5; maybe TRBD1 (5 bases). The germline CDR1 and CDR2 sequences are MNHNY and SVGAGI (reference sequence). The CDR3 totals 14 residues. Trimming left V 8 bases short and J 2 bases short, with 13 bases between. CDR3 amino acids: CASVEVGGNQPQHF. The DNA of the CDR3 is TGTGCCAGCGTAGAAGTGGGGGGCAATCAGCCCCAGCATTTT.

The genes are TRBV28 and TRBJ1-4, with 9 bases that match TRBD1. Germline trimming cut 6 bases from V and 5 bases from J; bases unmatched to any gene: 4. The CDR3 consists of 14 residues. Per germline, CDR1 MDHEN and CDR2 SYDVKM. In DNA, the CDR3 is TGTGCCAGCAGGACCGGGACAGGGAATGAAAAACTGTTTTTT. Its protein product is CASRTGTGNEKLFF.

The chain recombines TRBV4-1 with TRBJ2-5; 10 nucleotides agree with TRBD2. The CDR3 runs 17 residues. CDR1 and CDR2 from the germline V gene are MGHRA and YSYEKL. J gave up 3 bases and V 0 bases, and 7 bases lay outside the gene matches. In DNA form, the CDR3 reads TGCGCCAGCAGCCAAGATGGGCTAGCGGGGGTAAAAGAGACCCAGTACTTC. Translation: CASSQDGLAGVKETQYF.

This chain links TRBV5-1 with TRBJ2-5, with D maybe TRBD1 (5 bases). Germline V lookup: CDR1 SGHRS, CDR2 YFSETQ. The CDR3 consists of 16 residues. V was trimmed by 1 base and J by 5 bases, leaving 18 bases between them. CDR3 nucleotide sequence: TGCGCCAGCAGCTTGTTAGGGGAAGAGGAGATGGAGACCCAGTACTTC. Translated, it gives CASSLLGEEEMETQYF.

This chain uses TRBV15 with TRBJ2-3; D gene uncertain. Trimming removed 4 bases from V and 4 bases from J, with 15 bases in between. CDR1 and CDR2 from the germline V gene are LNHNV and YYDKDF (reference sequence). CDR3 length equals 15 residues. CDR3 DNA: TGTGCCACCAGCAATCTGAGGCCCCCCGCAGATACGCAGTATTTT. Its translation: CATSNLRPPADTQYF.

The chain recombines TRBV13 with TRBJ1-1; unclear D gene. The germline V gene has CDR1 PRHDT and CDR2 FYEKMQ (reference sequence). The CDR3 is made up of 14 amino acids. V gave up 5 bases and J gave up 5 bases, with 15 bases separating them. The CDR3 coding sequence is TGTGCCAGCAGCCCTGGTTTCGGCGGTACTGAAGCTTTCTTT. Translated: CASSPGFGGTEAFF. Full variable domain (missing parts from reference TRBV13 and TRBJ1-1): AAGVIQSPRHLIKEKRETATLKCYPIPRHDTVYWYQQGPGQDPQFLISFYEKMQSDKGSIPDRFSAQQFSDYHSELNMSSLELGDSALYFCASSPGFGGTEAFFGQGTRLTVV.

This chain links TRBV11-2 with TRBJ2-7; either TRBD1 or TRBD2 may fit D (5 bases each). V lost 1 base to trimming and J lost 4 bases, with 8 bases between them. In germline, CDR1 is SGHAT, CDR2 FQNNGV. This CDR3 has 13 residues. CDR3 sequence (DNA): TGTGCCAGCAGCTTAGGAGGGGTATACGAGCAGTACTTC. This translates into CASSLGGVYEQYF.

The chain couples TRBV7-6 to TRBJ1-6; 9 bases align to TRBD1. Per germline, CDR1 SGHVS and CDR2 FNYEAQ. The ends lost 5 bases at V and 7 bases at J; junction bases unmatched: 6. This CDR3 contains 15 residues. The CDR3 region is CASSLRDRDNSPLHF. The CDR3 nucleotides read TGTGCCAGCAGCCTCCGGGACAGGGACAATTCACCCCTCCACTTT.

This chain links TRBV6-6 with TRBJ2-7; 10 bases line up with TRBD1. CDR3 size: 15 residues. The germline V gene has CDR1 MNHNY and CDR2 SVGAGI (reference sequence). Unmatched junction bases numbered 4, after V lost 2 bases and J lost 3 bases. The CDR3 DNA is TGTGCCAGCAGTTACCCGACAGGGGGCCTCTACGAGCAGTACTTC. It yields the protein CASSYPTGGLYEQYF.

V gene TRBV15 combines with J gene TRBJ1-2, with 7 bases aligning to TRBD1. The CDR3 is made up of 14 amino acids. CDR1 and CDR2 (germline): LNHNV, YYDKDF (reference sequence). Trimming at V came to 0 bases and at J to 6 bases, leaving 4 bases not matched to a gene. The CDR3 sequence: CATSRDTGVNGYTF. The CDR3 coding sequence is TGTGCCACCAGCAGAGATACAGGGGTGAATGGCTACACCTTC.

The chain couples TRBV28 to TRBJ1-2; 9 bases are a match to TRBD1. The CDR3 contains 14 residues. With 6 bases clipped from V and 4 bases from J, the junction kept 6 bases outside the gene matches. CDR1 MDHEN and CDR2 SYDVKM come from the germline V gene. CDR3 nucleotide sequence: TGTGCCAGCAGGCTTACAGGGGGCGGCTATGGCTACACCTTC. Translation gives CASRLTGGGYGYTF.

This chain links TRBV2 with TRBJ2-7, with 8 bases fitting TRBD1. The V gene's germline CDR1 is SNHLY and CDR2 FYNNEI. J gave up 2 bases and V 7 bases, and 10 bases lay outside the gene matches. The CDR3 extends over 15 amino acids. CDR3 DNA: TGTGCCAGCATCGACGGGACAGGCGATACCTACGAGCAGTACTTC. It translates to CASIDGTGDTYEQYF.

The J gene is TRBJ1-6, the V gene TRBV30; D ambiguous. Trimming stripped 0 bases from V and 0 bases from J, with 9 bases between. The CDR3 runs 16 residues. Germline lookup yields CDR1 GTSNPN and CDR2 SVGIG (reference sequence). CDR3 sequence reads: CAWSVPDGSYNSPLHF. CDR3 DNA: TGTGCCTGGAGTGTACCAGACGGCTCCTATAATTCACCCCTCCACTTT.